These 23 T cell receptor beta chains came from one sample sequenced in a study of control samples from healthy donors and cancer patients. Data came from immunoSEQ multiplex PCR; TCRdb stores just in-frame clones and leaves some out. The sample holds approximately 12,000 clones, around 94% seen once. The sample taken for sequencing was PBMCs. The receptor set was obtained from a man aged 65 to 79 with head and neck cancer.

The V and J genes are TRBV21-1 and TRBJ2-6. TRBV21-1 is shown as a pseudogene. The CDR3 has 15 residues. The CDR3 bases are TGTGCCAGCAGCATTGAGGGGATCGGGGCCAACGTCCTGACTTTC. Its translation: CASSIEGIGANVLTF.

V usage is TRBV27 and J usage is TRBJ1-2; D might be TRBD1 (5 bases). The germline V gene has CDR1 MNHEY and CDR2 SMNVEV (reference sequence). V gave up 3 bases and J gave up 2 bases, with 7 bases separating them. The CDR3 runs to 13 residues. The CDR3 region is CASSFRQNYGYTF. The CDR3 DNA reads as TGTGCCAGCAGTTTTAGACAGAACTATGGCTACACCTTC.

DNA for the CDR3: TGTGCCAGCAGCGAGCCGGGACAGCCCTACGAGCAGTACTTC. Its protein is CASSEPGQPYEQYF. This chain uses TRBV4-2 with TRBJ2-7, with 7 bases aligning to TRBD1. V gave up 5 bases and J gave up 2 bases; unmatched junction bases: 6. CDR1 is LGHNA and CDR2 is YNFKEQ in the germline V gene. The CDR3 consists of 14 residues.

This chain links TRBV18 with TRBJ2-5, with D unresolved. The CDR3 is 15 residues long. V lost 0 bases and J lost 1, with 9 bases in between. CDR1 and CDR2 (germline): KGHSH, LQKENI. The CDR3 loop is CASSPPARPQETQYF. CDR3 bases: TGTGCCAGCTCACCACCGGCGCGTCCCCAAGAGACCCAGTACTTC.

The genes are TRBV5-4 and TRBJ2-1, with D perhaps matching TRBD2 (6 bases). The CDR3 runs to 16 residues. Germline assignment: CDR1 SGHNT and CDR2 YYREEE (reference sequence). With 4 bases removed from V and 7 bases from J, the gap between germline ends came to 21 bases. The CDR3: CASSGAGRGALNEQFF. The CDR3 DNA reads as TGTGCCAGCAGCGGGGCAGGGCGCGGGGCTCTAAATGAGCAGTTCTTC.

The V call is TRBV5-1, the J call TRBJ2-3; 7 bases map to TRBD1. CDR3 length: 14 residues. CDR1 is SGHRS and CDR2 is YFSETQ in the germline V gene. J gave up 4 bases and V 3 bases, and 5 bases lay outside the gene matches. The CDR3 sequence is CASSYGQVADTQYF. The CDR3 nucleotides read TGCGCCAGCAGCTACGGACAGGTAGCAGATACGCAGTATTTT.

This rearrangement joins TRBV28 to TRBJ2-3; D tentatively fits TRBD1 or TRBD2 (5 bases each). The germline V gene encodes CDR1 MDHEN and CDR2 SYDVKM. The CDR3 consists of 15 residues. V lost 7 bases and J 2 bases, leaving 16 bases between the germline ends. CDR3 sequence: CASTTVEDSTDTQYF. CDR3 bases: TGTGCCAGCACGACAGTGGAGGATTCCACAGATACGCAGTATTTT.

The CDR3, as DNA: TGTGCCAGCAGTTCGCGGACAGGGAATAGCTACGAGCAGTACTTC. Amino acid sequence: CASSSRTGNSYEQYF. The chain joins TRBV27 to TRBJ2-7; TRBD1 agrees at 8 bases. Germline values: CDR1 MNHEY, CDR2 SMNVEV (reference sequence). Losses at the gene ends were 4 bases for V and 3 bases for J; bases not matched to a gene: 8. The CDR3 covers 15 residues.

The chain joins TRBV4-2 to TRBJ1-2; 12 bases are shared with TRBD1. After removal of 8 bases from V and 6 bases from J, the junction contained 13 bases not matched to a gene. Germline V gives CDR1 LGHNA, CDR2 YNFKEQ. The CDR3 is 16 residues long. In DNA, the CDR3 is TGTGCCAGCGGATTAACCGGGACAGGGGGCCTTGATGGCTACACCTTC. Protein sequence: CASGLTGTGGLDGYTF.

The rearrangement joins TRBV27 to TRBJ1-4; 7 bases line up with TRBD1. The CDR3 sequence is 16 residues long. The germline gives CDR1 MNHEY, CDR2 SMNVEV (reference sequence). Trimming at V came to 4 bases and at J to 8 bases, leaving 13 bases not matched to a gene. CDR3 in amino acids: CASSSHRGGLNEKLFF. Here the CDR3 DNA reads TGTGCCAGCAGTTCCCACAGGGGAGGGCTTAACGAAAAACTGTTTTTT.

This chain links TRBV29-1 with TRBJ2-7; weak D call: TRBD2 (5 bases). The CDR3 loop spans 10 amino acids. Germline V gene data show CDR1 as SQVTM and CDR2 as ANQGSEA. The V end lost 6 bases, the J end lost 3 bases, and 6 bases lay between the germline ends. The CDR3 loop reads CSVRDYEQYF. CDR3 coding DNA: TGCAGCGTCCGGGACTACGAGCAGTACTTC.

The J gene is TRBJ1-2, the V gene TRBV5-1; 7 bases map to TRBD1. The germline gives CDR1 SGHRS, CDR2 YFSETQ. The CDR3 runs to 15 residues. The V gene end was trimmed by 7 bases and the J gene end by 0 bases; junction bases not matched to a gene: 9. CDR3 sequence: CASQPGTVTNYGYTF. The CDR3 DNA is TGCGCCAGCCAACCCGGGACAGTAACTAACTATGGCTACACCTTC.

The genes are TRBV12-3 or TRBV12-4 and TRBJ2-3; D not resolved. V lost 3 bases and J 4 bases, leaving 2 bases between the germline ends. The CDR3 loop spans 11 amino acids. CDR3 in amino acids: CASSFPDTQYF. The CDR3 DNA reads as TGTGCCAGCAGTTTCCCAGATACGCAGTATTTT.

The chain is built from TRBV11-2 and TRBJ2-6; D is possibly TRBD1 or TRBD2 (6 bases each). Germline CDR1 reads SGHAT; CDR2 reads FQNNGV. This CDR3 comprises 12 residues. Trimming pared 3 bases from V and 13 bases from J, leaving 10 bases between. The CDR3 DNA reads as TGTGCCAGCAGCTTCGGGGGCTTGGTCCTGACTTTC. Translating it yields CASSFGGLVLTF.

This rearrangement joins TRBV13 to TRBJ2-7; no clear D gene. CDR3 length: 11 amino acids. The germline V and J ends were trimmed by 5 bases and 1 base, with 3 bases remaining between them. Germline V gives CDR1 PRHDT, CDR2 FYEKMQ (reference sequence). Written as DNA, the CDR3 is TGTGCCAGCAGCATTTCCTACGAGCAGTACTTC. It codes for CASSISYEQYF.

The chain recombines TRBV19 with TRBJ1-2; D gene uncertain. The V gene lost 6 bases and the J gene lost 2 bases, with 10 bases spanning the gap. Germline CDR1 is LNHDA and CDR2 is SQIVND (reference sequence). This CDR3 region has 13 residues. The CDR3 loop is CASRRSDNYGYTF. CDR3 sequence (DNA): TGTGCCAGTAGAAGGAGTGACAACTATGGCTACACCTTC. The full variable domain, completed using reference TRBV19 and TRBJ1-2, is DGGITQSPKYLFRKEGQNVTLSCEQNLNHDAMYWYRQDPGQGLRLIYYSQIVNDFQKGDIAEGYSVSREKKESFPLTVTSAQKNPTAFYLCASRRSDNYGYTFGSGTRLTVV.

This rearrangement joins TRBV3-1 (or the pseudogene TRBV3-2) to TRBJ1-2, with D unresolved. Trimming shortened V by 1 base and J by 7 bases, and 7 bases separated the two germline ends. The CDR3 has 12 amino acids. The germline V gene encodes CDR1 LGHDT and CDR2 YNNKEL (reference sequence). CDR3 residues: CASSQGTSGYTF. As DNA, the CDR3 is TGTGCCAGCAGCCAAGGGACCTCTGGCTACACCTTC.

The rearrangement uses TRBV27 and TRBJ1-2; D unclear. Germline CDR1 reads MNHEY; CDR2 reads SMNVEV (reference sequence). V lost 1 base and J lost 0, with 6 bases in between. CDR3 size: 14 residues. CDR3 DNA sequence: TGTGCCAGCAGTTTATACGGGACTAACTATGGCTACACCTTC. Translating it yields CASSLYGTNYGYTF.

The CDR3 region is CASSGKGTQAFF. CDR3 sequence (DNA): TGTGCCAGCTCGGGTAAGGGGACGCAAGCTTTCTTT. This chain uses TRBV18 with TRBJ1-1, with D perhaps TRBD1 (5 bases). Trimming cost V 6 bases and J 9 bases, with 14 bases left between them. This CDR3 is built from 12 residues. Germline loops: CDR1 KGHSH, CDR2 LQKENI.

The genes are TRBV2 and TRBJ2-5, with D possibly matching TRBD1 (7 bases). Germline assignment: CDR1 SNHLY and CDR2 FYNNEI. Trimming stripped 7 bases from V and 5 bases from J, with 14 bases between. The CDR3 totals 13 residues. The CDR3 DNA follows: TGTGCCAGCATGGAGGGGGCGTGGGAGACCCAGTACTTC. It codes for CASMEGAWETQYF.

J is TRBJ2-1 and V is TRBV27, with D unresolved. Germline assignment: CDR1 MNHEY and CDR2 SMNVEV (reference sequence). V dropped 5 bases and J dropped 4 bases, with 9 bases sitting between them. The CDR3 is 13 residues long. The CDR3 DNA reads TGTGCCAGCAGTCTTTCACCTTACAATGAGCAGTTCTTC. Protein product: CASSLSPYNEQFF.

The chain is built from TRBV29-1 and TRBJ2-5, with 9 bases that match TRBD1. Germline CDR1 is SQVTM and CDR2 is ANQGSEA. Unmatched junction bases numbered 7, after V lost 4 bases and J lost 4 bases. This CDR3 has 14 residues. Written as DNA, the CDR3 is TGCAGCGTTGGGGGGACGGGACAGGGAGAGACCCAGTACTTC. It codes for CSVGGTGQGETQYF.

Worth noting for this clone: A read error may produce the germline difference seen at one junction end. V gene TRBV7-9 combines with J gene TRBJ2-4; D possibly uses TRBD1 or TRBD2 (5 bases each). The V gene's germline CDR1 is SEHNR and CDR2 FQNEAQ (reference sequence). CDR3 size: 13 residues. The CDR3 region has the DNA TGTGCCAGCGGGGGTGGGAAGGGCGAGGGTTGGAACTTC. Protein: CASGGGKGEGWNF.